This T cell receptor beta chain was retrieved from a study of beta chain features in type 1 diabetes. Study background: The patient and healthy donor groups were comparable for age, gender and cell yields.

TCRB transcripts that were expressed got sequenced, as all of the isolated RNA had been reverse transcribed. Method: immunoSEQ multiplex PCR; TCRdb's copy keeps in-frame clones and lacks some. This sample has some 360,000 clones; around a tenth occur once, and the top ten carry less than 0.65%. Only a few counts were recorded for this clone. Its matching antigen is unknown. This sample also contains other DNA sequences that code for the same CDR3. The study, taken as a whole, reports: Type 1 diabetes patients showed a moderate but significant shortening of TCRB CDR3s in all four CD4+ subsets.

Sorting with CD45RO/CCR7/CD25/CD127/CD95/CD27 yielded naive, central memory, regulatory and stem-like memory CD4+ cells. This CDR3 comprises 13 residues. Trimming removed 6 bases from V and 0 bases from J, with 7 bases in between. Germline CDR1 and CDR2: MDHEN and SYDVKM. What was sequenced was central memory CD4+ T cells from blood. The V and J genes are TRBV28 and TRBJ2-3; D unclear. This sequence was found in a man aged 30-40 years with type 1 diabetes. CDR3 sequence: CASRSGSTDTQYF. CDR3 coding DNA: TGTGCCAGCAGATCCGGGAGCACAGATACGCAGTATTTT.